This entry features one TCR beta chain sequence. Here immunoSEQ multiplex PCR was the method, and the copy in TCRdb shows in-frame clones only, minus some. The data contain a few hundred thousand clones, about 90% of them seen just once; the ten biggest clones take up 0.95% to 1.5%. The CDR3 has 13 amino acids. Trimming took 3 bases from V and 1 from J, leaving 6 bases between them. This sample was included in a study of blood T cell repertoires in COVID-19. Background on the study: COVID-19 samples, acute and convalescent, were from the United States, Italy and Spain.

This chain links TRBV12-3 or TRBV12-4 with TRBJ1-1, with unresolved D. The sequenced material came from peripheral blood. The receptor was derived from a man aged 35-49 years with acute or convalescent COVID-19. CDR3 DNA: TGTGCCAGCAGTTTTGCCAGGAACACTGAAGCTTTCTTT. This codes for CASSFARNTEAFF.